Reported below is one TCR beta chain. Trimming removed 6 bases from V and 3 bases from J; junction bases left unmatched: 6. This CDR3 contains 14 residues. Germline assignment: CDR1 MDHEN and CDR2 SYDVKM. As originally analysed: Scientists estimated how many nucleated cells there were by amplifying reference gene primers. The table came from immunoSEQ multiplex PCR; TCRdb's copy has only in-frame clones and leaves some out. V and J calls and clone size are as listed in that table; D and trimming were resolved from the DNA. The sample holds fewer than 95,000 clones, around 87% seen once. The sample comes from a study of blood T cell repertoires in COVID-19. In the study overall: Samples taken during acute and convalescent COVID-19 were collected in the United States, Italy and Spain. The analysed material was cDNA or gDNA that came from T cells, B-cell-depleted T cells, or PBMCs.

The clonotype was recovered from a male donor with acute or convalescent COVID-19. The chain is built from TRBV28 and TRBJ2-7; 9 bases align to TRBD2. The sequencing input was peripheral blood. DNA of the CDR3: TGTGCCAGCAGCCCTCTAGCGGGGAGCTACGAGCAGTACTTC. Translation: CASSPLAGSYEQYF.